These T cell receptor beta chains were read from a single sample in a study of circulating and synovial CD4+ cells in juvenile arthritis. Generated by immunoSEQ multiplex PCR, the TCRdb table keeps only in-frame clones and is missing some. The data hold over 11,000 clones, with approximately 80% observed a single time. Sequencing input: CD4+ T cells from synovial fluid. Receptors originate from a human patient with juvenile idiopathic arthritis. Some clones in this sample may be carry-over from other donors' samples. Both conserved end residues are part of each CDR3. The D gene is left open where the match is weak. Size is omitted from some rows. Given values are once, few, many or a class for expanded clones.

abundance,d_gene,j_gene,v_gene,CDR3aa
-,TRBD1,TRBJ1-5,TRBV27,CASRSTGNNQPQHF
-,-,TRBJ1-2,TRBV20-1,CSADRSYGYTF
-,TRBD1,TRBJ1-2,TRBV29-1,CSAGQGVNGYTF
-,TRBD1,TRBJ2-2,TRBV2,CASIGQAAGELFF
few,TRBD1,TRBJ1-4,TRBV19,CASRGNRGQDEKLFF
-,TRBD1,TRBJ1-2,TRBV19,CASTTTDRGAAIGYTF
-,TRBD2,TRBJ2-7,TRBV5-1,CASTPLSGGGVEQYF
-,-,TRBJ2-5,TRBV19,CASRRGGGETQYF
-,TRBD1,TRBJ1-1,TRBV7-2,CASSLDWRDRLNTEAFF
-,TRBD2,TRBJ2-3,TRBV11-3,CASSPGLADLDTQYF
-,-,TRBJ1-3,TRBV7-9,CAGLHISGNTIYF
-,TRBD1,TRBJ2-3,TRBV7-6,CASSLVRGQGAGTDTQYF
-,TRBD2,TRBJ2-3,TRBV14,CASRLSGGPQVTQYF
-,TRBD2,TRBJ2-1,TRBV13,CASSRTSAWEQFF
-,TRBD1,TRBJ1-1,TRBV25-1,CASSHSIQQGRTEAFF
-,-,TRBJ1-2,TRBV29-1,CSVGGVLNYGYTF
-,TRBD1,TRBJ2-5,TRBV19,CASSDRGLSRQETQYF
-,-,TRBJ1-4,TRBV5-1,CASKATVRGEKLFF
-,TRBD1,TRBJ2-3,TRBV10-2,CASSESGRGRTDTQYF
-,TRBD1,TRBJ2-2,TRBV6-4,CASSEGQGAGELFF
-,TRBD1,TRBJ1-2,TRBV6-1,CASSEEAGGAGYTF
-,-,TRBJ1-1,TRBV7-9,CASSPPGHSNAEAFF
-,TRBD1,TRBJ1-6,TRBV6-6,CASSQWTGDSPLHF
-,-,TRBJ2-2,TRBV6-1,CASSGINTGELFF
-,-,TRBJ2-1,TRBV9,CASSVRVGVGDEQFF
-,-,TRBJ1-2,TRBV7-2,CASSFLSGGYTF
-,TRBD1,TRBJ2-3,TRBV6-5,CASSYRDSVDTQYF
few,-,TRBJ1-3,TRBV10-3,CAISEHPPSGNTIYF
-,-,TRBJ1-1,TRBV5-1,CASTDGGNTEAFF
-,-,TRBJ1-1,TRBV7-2,CASSLGSVNTEAFF
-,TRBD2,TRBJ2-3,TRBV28,CASSDAGGPDTQYF
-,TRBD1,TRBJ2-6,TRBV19,CASRGTGRNWANVLTF
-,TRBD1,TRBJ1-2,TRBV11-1,CASSLSTGYTKGYTF
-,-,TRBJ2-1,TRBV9,CASSETGSYYNEQFF
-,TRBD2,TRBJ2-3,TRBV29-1,CSVGAGVSDTQYF
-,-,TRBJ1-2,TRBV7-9,CASSPQGQSNYGYTF
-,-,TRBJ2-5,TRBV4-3,CASSHPSVVETQYF